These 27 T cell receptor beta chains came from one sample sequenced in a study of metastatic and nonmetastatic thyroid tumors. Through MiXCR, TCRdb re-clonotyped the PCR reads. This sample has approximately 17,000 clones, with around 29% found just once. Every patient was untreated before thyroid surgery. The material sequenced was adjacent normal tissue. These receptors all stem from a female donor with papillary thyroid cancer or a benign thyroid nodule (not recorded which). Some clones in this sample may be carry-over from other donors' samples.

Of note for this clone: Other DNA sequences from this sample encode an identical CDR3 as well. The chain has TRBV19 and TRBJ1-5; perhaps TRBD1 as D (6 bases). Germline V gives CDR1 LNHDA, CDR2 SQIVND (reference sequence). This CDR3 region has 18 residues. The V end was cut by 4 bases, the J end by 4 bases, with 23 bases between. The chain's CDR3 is CASSNRVVISGSNQPQHF. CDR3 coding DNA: TGTGCCAGTAGTAACAGGGTGGTAATTAGCGGAAGTAATCAGCCCCAGCATTTT.

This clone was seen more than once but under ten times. The CDR3 region is CASSPSTSTDTQYF. DNA of the CDR3: TGTGCCAGCAGCCCGTCCACTAGCACAGATACGCAGTATTTT. The chain links TRBV11-2 to TRBJ2-3; no clear D gene. The CDR3 has 14 amino acids. Germline V gives CDR1 SGHAT, CDR2 FQNNGV. V lost 5 bases and J 0 bases, leaving 9 bases between the germline ends.

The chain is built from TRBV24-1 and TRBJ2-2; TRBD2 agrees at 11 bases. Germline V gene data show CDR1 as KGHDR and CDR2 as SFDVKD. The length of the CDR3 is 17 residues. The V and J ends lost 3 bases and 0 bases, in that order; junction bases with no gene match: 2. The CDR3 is CATSDMTSGTNTGELFF. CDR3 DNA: TGTGCCACCAGTGATATGACTAGCGGGACGAACACCGGGGAGCTGTTTTTT.

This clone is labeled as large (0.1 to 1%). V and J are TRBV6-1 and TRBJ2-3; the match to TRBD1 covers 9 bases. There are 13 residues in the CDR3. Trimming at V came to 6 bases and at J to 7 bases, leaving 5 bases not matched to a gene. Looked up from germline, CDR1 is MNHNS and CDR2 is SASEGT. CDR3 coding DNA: TGTGCCAGCAGGGACAGGGGTTTAAATACGCAGTATTTT. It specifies CASRDRGLNTQYF.

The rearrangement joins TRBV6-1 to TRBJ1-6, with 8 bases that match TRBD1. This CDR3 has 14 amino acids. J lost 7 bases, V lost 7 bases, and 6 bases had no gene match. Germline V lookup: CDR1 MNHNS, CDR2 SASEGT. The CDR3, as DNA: TGTGCCAGCACCCAGGACAGGGACAATTCACCCCTCCACTTT. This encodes CASTQDRDNSPLHF.

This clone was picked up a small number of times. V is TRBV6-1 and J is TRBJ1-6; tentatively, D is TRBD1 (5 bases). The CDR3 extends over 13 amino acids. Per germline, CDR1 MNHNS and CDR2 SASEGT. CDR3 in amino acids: CTAGTFRDSPLHF. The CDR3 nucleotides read TGTACCGCAGGGACCTTTAGGGATTCACCCCTCCACTTT.

CDR3 residues: CASSPQVVGGRDTQYF. DNA of the CDR3: TGTGCCAGCTCACCACAAGTCGTGGGAGGAAGAGATACGCAGTATTTT. The chain recombines TRBV18 with TRBJ2-3; D possibly corresponds to TRBD2 (6 bases). Germline-derived CDR1 and CDR2 are KGHSH and LQKENI. The V and J ends lost 1 base and 5 bases respectively, with 16 bases between them. CDR3 length: 16 amino acids.

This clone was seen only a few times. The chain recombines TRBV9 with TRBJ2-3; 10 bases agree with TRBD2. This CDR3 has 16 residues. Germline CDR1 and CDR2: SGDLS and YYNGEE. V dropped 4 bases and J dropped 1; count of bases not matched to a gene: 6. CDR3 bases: TGTGCCAGCAGCCCCCTAGCGGGAGATGGCACAGATACGCAGTATTTT. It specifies CASSPLAGDGTDTQYF.

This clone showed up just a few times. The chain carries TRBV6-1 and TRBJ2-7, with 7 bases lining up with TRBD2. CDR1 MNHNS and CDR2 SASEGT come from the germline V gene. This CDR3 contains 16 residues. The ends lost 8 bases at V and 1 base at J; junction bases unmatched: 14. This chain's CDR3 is CASHPTPVGGSYEQYF. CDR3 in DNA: TGTGCCAGCCATCCAACCCCGGTCGGGGGGTCCTACGAGCAGTACTTC.

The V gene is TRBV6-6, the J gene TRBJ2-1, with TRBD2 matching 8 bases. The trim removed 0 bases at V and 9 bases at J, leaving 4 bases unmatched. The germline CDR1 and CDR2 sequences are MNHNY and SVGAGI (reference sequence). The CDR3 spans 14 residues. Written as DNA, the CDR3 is TGTGCCAGCAGTTACTCGGCCGGGGGGGGTGAGCAGTTCTTC. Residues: CASSYSAGGGEQFF.

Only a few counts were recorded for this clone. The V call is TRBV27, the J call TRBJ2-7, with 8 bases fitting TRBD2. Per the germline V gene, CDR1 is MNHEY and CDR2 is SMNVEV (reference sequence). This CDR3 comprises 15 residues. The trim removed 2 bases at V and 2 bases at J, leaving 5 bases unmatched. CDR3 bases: TGTGCCAGCAGTTTAGGCGGGGGGATTCCCTACGAGCAGTACTTC. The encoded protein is CASSLGGGIPYEQYF.

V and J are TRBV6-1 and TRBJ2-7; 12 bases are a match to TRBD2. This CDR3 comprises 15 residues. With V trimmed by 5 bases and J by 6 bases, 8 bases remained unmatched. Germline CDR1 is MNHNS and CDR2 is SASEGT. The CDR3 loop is CASSPTRGLAGEQYF. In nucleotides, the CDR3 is TGTGCCAGCAGTCCTACCAGGGGACTAGCGGGCGAGCAGTACTTC.

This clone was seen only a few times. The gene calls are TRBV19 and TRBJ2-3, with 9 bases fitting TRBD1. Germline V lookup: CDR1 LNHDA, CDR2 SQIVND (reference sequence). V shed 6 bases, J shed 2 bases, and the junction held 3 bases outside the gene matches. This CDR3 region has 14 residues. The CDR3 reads CASSRDRDTDTQYF. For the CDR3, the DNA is TGTGCCAGTAGCAGGGACAGGGACACAGATACGCAGTATTTT.

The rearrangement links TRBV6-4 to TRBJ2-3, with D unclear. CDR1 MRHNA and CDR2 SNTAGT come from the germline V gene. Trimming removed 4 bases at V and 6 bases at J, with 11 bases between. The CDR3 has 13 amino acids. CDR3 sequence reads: CASSVTEKDTQYF. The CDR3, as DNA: TGTGCCAGCAGTGTTACAGAAAAGGATACGCAGTATTTT.

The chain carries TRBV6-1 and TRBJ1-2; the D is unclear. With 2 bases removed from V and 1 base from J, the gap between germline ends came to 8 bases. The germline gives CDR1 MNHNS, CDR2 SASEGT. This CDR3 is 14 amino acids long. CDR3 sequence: CASSESSVNYGYTF. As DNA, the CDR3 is TGTGCCAGCAGTGAAAGTTCGGTTAACTATGGCTACACCTTC.

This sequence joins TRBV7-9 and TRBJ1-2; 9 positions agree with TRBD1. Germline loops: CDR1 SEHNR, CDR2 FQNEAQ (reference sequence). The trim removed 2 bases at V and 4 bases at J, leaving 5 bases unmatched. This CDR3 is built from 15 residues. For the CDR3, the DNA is TGTGCCAGCAGCTTACCGGCGGGACAGGGCTATGGCTACACCTTC. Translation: CASSLPAGQGYGYTF.

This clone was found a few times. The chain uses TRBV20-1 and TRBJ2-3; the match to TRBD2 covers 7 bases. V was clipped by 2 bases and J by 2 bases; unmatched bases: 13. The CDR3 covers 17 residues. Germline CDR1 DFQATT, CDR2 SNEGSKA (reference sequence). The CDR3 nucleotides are TGCAGTGCTAGATCACAGCACACGGGAGGACACACAGATACGCAGTATTTT. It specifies CSARSQHTGGHTDTQYF.

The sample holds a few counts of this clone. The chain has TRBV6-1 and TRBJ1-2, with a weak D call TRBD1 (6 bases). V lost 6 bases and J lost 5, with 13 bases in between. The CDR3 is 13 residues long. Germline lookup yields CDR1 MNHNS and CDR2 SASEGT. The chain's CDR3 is CASRTGKWYGYTF. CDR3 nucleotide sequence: TGTGCCAGCAGGACAGGAAAATGGTATGGCTACACCTTC.

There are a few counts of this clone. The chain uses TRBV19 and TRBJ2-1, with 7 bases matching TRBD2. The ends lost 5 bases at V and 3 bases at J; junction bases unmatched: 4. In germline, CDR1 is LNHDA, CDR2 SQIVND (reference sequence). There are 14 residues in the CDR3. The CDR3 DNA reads TGTGCCAGTAGTCCTAGCGGCTACTACAATGAGCAGTTCTTC. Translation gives CASSPSGYYNEQFF. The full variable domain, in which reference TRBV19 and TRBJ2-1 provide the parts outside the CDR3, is DGGITQSPKYLFRKEGQNVTLSCEQNLNHDAMYWYRQDPGQGLRLIYYSQIVNDFQKGDIAEGYSVSREKKESFPLTVTSAQKNPTAFYLCASSPSGYYNEQFFGPGTRLTVL.

The CDR3 loop reads CASSHTGANEQFF. In DNA, the CDR3 is TGCGCCAGCAGCCATACGGGGGCCAATGAGCAGTTCTTC. The chain employs TRBV4-1 and TRBJ2-1; D possibly uses TRBD1 or TRBD2 (6 bases each). This CDR3 is built from 13 residues. The V end lost 3 bases, the J end lost 6 bases, and 9 bases lay between the germline ends. CDR1 and CDR2 from the germline V gene are MGHRA and YSYEKL.

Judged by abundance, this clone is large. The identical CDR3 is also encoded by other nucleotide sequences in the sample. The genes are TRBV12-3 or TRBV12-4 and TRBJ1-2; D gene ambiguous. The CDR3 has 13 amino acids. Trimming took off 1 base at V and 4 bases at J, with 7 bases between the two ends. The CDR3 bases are TGTGCCAGCAGTTTAGAACAGCTCTATGGCTACACCTTC. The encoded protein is CASSLEQLYGYTF.

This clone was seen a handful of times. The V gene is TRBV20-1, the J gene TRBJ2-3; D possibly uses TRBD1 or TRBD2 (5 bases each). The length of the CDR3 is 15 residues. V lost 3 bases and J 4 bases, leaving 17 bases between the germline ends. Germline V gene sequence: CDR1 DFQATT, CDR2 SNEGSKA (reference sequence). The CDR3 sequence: CSASSWDVSADTQYF. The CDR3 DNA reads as TGCAGTGCTAGTTCCTGGGACGTAAGCGCAGATACGCAGTATTTT.

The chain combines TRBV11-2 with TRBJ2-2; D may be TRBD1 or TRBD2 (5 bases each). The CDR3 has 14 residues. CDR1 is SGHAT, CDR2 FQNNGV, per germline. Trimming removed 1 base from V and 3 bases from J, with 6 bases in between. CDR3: CASSLVGDTGELFF. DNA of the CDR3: TGTGCCAGCAGCTTAGTGGGGGACACCGGGGAGCTGTTTTTT.

This CDR3 is CASSPRNGRGGVTQYF. As DNA, the CDR3 is TGTGCCAGCTCACCACGAAATGGCAGGGGAGGGGTTACGCAGTATTTT. The J gene is TRBJ2-3, the V gene TRBV18, with a possible D match to TRBD2 (7 bases). This CDR3 contains 16 residues. Germline loops: CDR1 KGHSH, CDR2 LQKENI. The ends were cut back, 1 base at V and 8 bases at J, with 19 bases in the middle.

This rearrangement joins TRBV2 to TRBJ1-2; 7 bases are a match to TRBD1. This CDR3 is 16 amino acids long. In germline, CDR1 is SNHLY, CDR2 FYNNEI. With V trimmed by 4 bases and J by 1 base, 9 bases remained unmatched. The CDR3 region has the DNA TGTGCCAGCAGTGGTCGGGAAGGGGACAGTAACTATGGCTACACCTTC. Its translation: CASSGREGDSNYGYTF.

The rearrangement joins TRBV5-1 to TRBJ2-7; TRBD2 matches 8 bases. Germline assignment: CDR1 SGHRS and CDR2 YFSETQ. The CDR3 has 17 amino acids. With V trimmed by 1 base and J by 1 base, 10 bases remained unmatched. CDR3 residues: CASSLRASGSVSYEQYF. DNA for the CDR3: TGCGCCAGCAGCTTGAGGGCCAGCGGGAGCGTATCCTACGAGCAGTACTTC.

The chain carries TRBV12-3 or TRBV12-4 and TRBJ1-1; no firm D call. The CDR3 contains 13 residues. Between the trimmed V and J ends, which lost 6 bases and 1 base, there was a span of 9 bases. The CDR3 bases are TGTGCCAGCAGGCGCCGAGAGAACACTGAAGCTTTCTTT. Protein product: CASRRRENTEAFF.